This TCR beta chain derives from a study of T-cell memory formation after mild COVID-19. Overall study results and limits: Memory cells collected pre-infection included some clones that later responded, suggesting cross-reactive memory joined.

TCRdb called the 5' RACE reads again in MiXCR, with one record for every CDR3 protein. This table has about 350,000 distinct CDR3 sequences, about 13% appearing once. Concerning this clonotype: As yet, its antigen is unknown.

Germline V CDR1 and CDR2: MDHEN, SYDVKM. V shed 3 bases and J 1 base; nucleotides not matched to a gene: 4. CDR3 length: 15 amino acids. V is TRBV28 and J is TRBJ2-5; 8 positions match TRBD2. Specimen: PBMCs or a T cell subset sorted from them (not recorded which). This TCR was sampled from a man between 18 and 29 years old who had mild COVID-19 (a few samples of this study predate the infection). Cell type and time point are not known. The DNA of the CDR3 is TGTGCCAGCAGTTTTCCCGGGGGGGGCCAAGAGACCCAGTACTTC. Protein: CASSFPGGGQETQYF.